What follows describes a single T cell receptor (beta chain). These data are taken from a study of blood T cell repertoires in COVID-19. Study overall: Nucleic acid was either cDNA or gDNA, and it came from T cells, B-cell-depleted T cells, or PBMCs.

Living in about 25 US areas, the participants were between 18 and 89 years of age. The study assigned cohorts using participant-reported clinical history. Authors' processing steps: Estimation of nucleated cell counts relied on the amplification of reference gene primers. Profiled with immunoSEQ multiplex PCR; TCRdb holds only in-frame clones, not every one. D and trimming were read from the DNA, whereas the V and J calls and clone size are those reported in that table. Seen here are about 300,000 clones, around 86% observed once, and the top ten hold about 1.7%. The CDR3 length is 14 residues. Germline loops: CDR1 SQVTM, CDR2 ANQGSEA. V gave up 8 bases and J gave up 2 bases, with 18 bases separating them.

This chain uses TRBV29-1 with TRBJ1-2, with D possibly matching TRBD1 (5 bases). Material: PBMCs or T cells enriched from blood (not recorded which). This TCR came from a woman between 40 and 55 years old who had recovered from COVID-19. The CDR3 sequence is CSCGGIGGNYGYTF. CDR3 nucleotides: TGCAGCTGCGGTGGGATCGGGGGGAACTATGGCTACACCTTC.